This TCR beta chain stems from a study of blood T cell repertoires in COVID-19. In the study overall: Both acute and convalescent COVID-19 samples were obtained from the United States, Italy and Spain. PBMCs, B-cell-depleted T cells, or T cells were the source of the cDNA or gDNA that made up the material.

Germline CDR1 is ENHRY and CDR2 is SYGVKD. The length of the CDR3 is 17 residues. Trimming pared 2 bases from V and 3 bases from J, leaving 16 bases between. Source study methods: The assay estimated nucleated cells by amplifying reference gene primers. Libraries were prepared by immunoSEQ multiplex PCR; TCRdb keeps only in-frame clonotypes and omits some of them. That table furnishes V, J and clone size, whereas the DNA furnished D and trimming. The table includes 110,000 or so clones, around nine tenths detected once. V is TRBV10-3 and J is TRBJ1-4; no clear D gene. The sequenced sample consisted of peripheral blood. The receptor was isolated from a woman aged 50 to 60 with acute or convalescent COVID-19. CDR3 sequence: CAISEQADPAANEKLFF. CDR3 nucleotide sequence: TGTGCCATCAGTGAGCAAGCGGACCCTGCGGCTAATGAAAAACTGTTTTTT.